Presented here are 17 T cell receptor beta chains from one specimen sequenced in a study of shared clonotypes between healthy human individuals. Assay used: immunoSEQ multiplex PCR; TCRdb lists only in-frame clones, some missing. Among 650,000 to 800,000 clones, under 95% were seen once, and the ten largest hold about 24%. Cells designated naive CD8 were CD45RO-negative and were positively selected for CCR7, with terminally differentiated effector memory CD45RA+ cells excluded. Source material: naive CD8+ T cells sorted from blood. The receptors shown here come from a man aged 25-45 years in good health.

This chain links TRBV19 with TRBJ1-1, with 8 bases identical to TRBD1. After removal of 0 bases from V and 7 bases from J, the junction contained 4 bases not matched to a gene. This CDR3 has 14 residues. Germline V CDR1 and CDR2: LNHDA, SQIVND (reference sequence). CDR3 protein: CASSIDPQGDEAFF. The CDR3 nucleotides read TGTGCCAGTAGTATAGATCCACAGGGGGATGAAGCTTTCTTT.

V and J are TRBV29-1 and TRBJ2-1, with D maybe TRBD2 (6 bases). In germline, CDR1 is SQVTM, CDR2 ANQGSEA. The CDR3 sequence is 13 residues long. Trimming left V 7 bases short and J 7 bases short, with 17 bases between. DNA of the CDR3: TGCAGCGCGGGGGTAGTTAGTAGAAATGAGCAGTTCTTC. Translating it yields CSAGVVSRNEQFF.

Comment on this clone: In the same sample, other DNA sequences code for this CDR3. Written as DNA, the CDR3 is TGCGCCAGCAGCTTGGTGACAGGGAACGAGCAGTACTTC. Protein: CASSLVTGNEQYF. The chain employs TRBV5-1 and TRBJ2-7; 7 positions match TRBD1. Germline CDR1 reads SGHRS; CDR2 reads YFSETQ. CDR3 length: 13 amino acids. V dropped 0 bases and J dropped 5; count of bases not matched to a gene: 2.

This chain joins TRBV29-1 and TRBJ2-1, with 7 bases matching TRBD2. CDR1 is SQVTM, CDR2 ANQGSEA, per germline. The CDR3 has 15 residues. The junction had 12 bases not matched to a gene; V was cut back by 7 bases and J by 3 bases. This chain's CDR3 is CSGLGRVGNYNEQFF. The CDR3, as DNA: TGCAGCGGACTGGGGAGGGTGGGGAACTACAATGAGCAGTTCTTC.

The rearrangement links TRBV6-1 to TRBJ2-3, with 8 bases identical to TRBD1. This CDR3 region has 14 residues. V shed 8 bases, J shed 7 bases, and the junction held 11 bases outside the gene matches. The germline V gene has CDR1 MNHNS and CDR2 SASEGT. The CDR3 here is CASLRDRFPYTQYF. DNA of the CDR3: TGTGCCAGCCTCCGGGACAGGTTCCCCTATACGCAGTATTTT.

In this sample, this clone turned up once. V gene TRBV7-8 combines with J gene TRBJ2-3, with 11 bases aligning to TRBD2. The ends lost 4 bases at V and 5 bases at J; junction bases unmatched: 23. CDR1 and CDR2 from the germline V gene are SGHVS and FQNEAQ. CDR3 length: 21 residues. In nucleotides, the CDR3 is TGTGCCAGCAGCTCCCTTATAGCGGTAGCGGGAGGGTCCGACAGTTTAGATACGCAGTATTTT. Translated, it gives CASSSLIAVAGGSDSLDTQYF.

The chain employs TRBV2 and TRBJ1-2, with a possible D match to TRBD1 (6 bases). The CDR3 loop spans 10 amino acids. The V end was cut by 7 bases, the J end by 8 bases, with 8 bases between. CDR1 is SNHLY, CDR2 FYNNEI, per germline. CDR3 in amino acids: CASTGAGYTF. CDR3 DNA: TGTGCCAGCACGGGGGCCGGCTACACCTTC.

This clone was seen only a few times. Other DNA sequences in the same sample also yield this CDR3. The genes are TRBV6-4 and TRBJ2-3; TRBD2 aligns across 11 bases. This CDR3 spans 15 amino acids. The junction had 0 bases not matched to a gene; V was cut back by 0 bases and J by 4 bases. CDR1 and CDR2 (germline): MRHNA, SNTAGT. CDR3 nucleotides: TGTGCCAGCAGTGACTCTAGCGGGAGGGCAGATACGCAGTATTTT. It is translated as CASSDSSGRADTQYF.

The chain combines TRBV11-3 with TRBJ1-3, with TRBD1 matching over 7 bases. V lost 5 bases, J lost 1 base, and 8 bases stayed unmatched. Per the germline V gene, CDR1 is SGHNT and CDR2 is YENEEA. This CDR3 is 16 amino acids long. CDR3 nucleotide sequence: TGTGCCAGCAGCGCCCGGGACAGATTTTCTGGAAACACCATATATTTT. Protein product: CASSARDRFSGNTIYF. Based on the CDR3 plus reference TRBV11-3 and TRBJ1-3, the full variable domain is EAGVVQSPRYKIIEKKQPVAFWCNPISGHNTLYWYLQNLGQGPELLIRYENEEAVDDSQLPKDRFSAERLKGVDSTLKIQPAELGDSAVYLCASSARDRFSGNTIYFGEGSWLTVV.

V and J are TRBV2 and TRBJ1-1, with D hard to call. The CDR3 is made up of 15 amino acids. The V gene's germline CDR1 is SNHLY and CDR2 FYNNEI. Trimming removed 3 bases at V and 1 base at J, with 12 bases between. The CDR3 spells CASSDYRGTNTEAFF. CDR3 DNA: TGTGCCAGCAGTGATTATCGGGGTACGAACACTGAAGCTTTCTTT.

This clone was counted once. The chain is built from TRBV10-1 and TRBJ2-7; TRBD2 is a possible D gene (6 bases). This CDR3 has 13 amino acids. Germline V gives CDR1 WNHNN, CDR2 SYGVQD (reference sequence). V gave up 6 bases and J gave up 6 bases, with 15 bases separating them. The CDR3 loop reads CASRKNGSPEQYF. DNA of the CDR3: TGCGCCAGCAGAAAAAACGGGAGTCCCGAGCAGTACTTC.

This chain links TRBV7-9 with TRBJ2-4; 14 bases align to TRBD2. Trimming at V came to 4 bases and at J to 6 bases, leaving 11 bases not matched to a gene. There are 18 residues in the CDR3. Germline CDR1 and CDR2: SEHNR and FQNEAQ (reference sequence). This CDR3 reads CASSSETGLAGAGNIQYF. DNA of the CDR3: TGTGCCAGCAGCTCAGAGACGGGACTAGCGGGAGCCGGAAACATTCAGTACTTC.

V usage is TRBV5-1 and J usage is TRBJ1-1, with D possibly matching TRBD1 (5 bases). CDR1 and CDR2 (germline): SGHRS, YFSETQ. V lost 0 bases and J lost 4, with 13 bases in between. CDR3 length: 15 amino acids. CDR3 nucleotides: TGCGCCAGCAGCTTGGTTCAGCCGGGGGGCACTGAAGCTTTCTTT. Amino acids: CASSLVQPGGTEAFF.

Comments on this clone: The germline gene is not matched at one end of the junction; a read error may be the cause. Other DNA sequences in the same sample also yield this CDR3. The gene calls are TRBV11-3 and TRBJ2-1, with unresolved D. CDR1 is SGHNT, CDR2 YENEEA, per germline. The CDR3 covers 16 residues. This chain's CDR3 is CASSLERRRPYNEQFF. Here the CDR3 DNA reads TGCGCCAGCAGCTTAGAGAGACGTCGCCCCTACAATGAGCAGTTCTTC.

CDR3 nucleotide sequence: TGTGCCAGCAGCTTAGTTGTCTCCTACAATGAGCAGTTCTTC. This sequence encodes CASSLVVSYNEQFF. The chain is built from TRBV7-9 and TRBJ2-1; D remains ambiguous. The CDR3 has 14 amino acids. Trimming stripped 1 base from V and 0 bases from J, with 4 bases between. Germline assignment: CDR1 SEHNR and CDR2 FQNEAQ (reference sequence).

This sequence joins TRBV5-4 and TRBJ2-5, with TRBD1 matching over 10 bases. The J segment lost 2 bases and the V segment lost 3 bases, leaving 4 bases of the junction unmatched. The CDR3 loop spans 15 amino acids. Germline loops: CDR1 SGHNT, CDR2 YYREEE (reference sequence). The CDR3 DNA follows: TGTGCCAGCAGCTCACCGGGACAGGGGCAAGAGACCCAGTACTTC. This encodes CASSSPGQGQETQYF. Together with reference TRBV5-4 and TRBJ2-5, the CDR3 gives the full variable domain: ETGVTQSPTHLIKTRGQQVTLRCSSQSGHNTVSWYQQALGQGPQFIFQYYREEENGRGNFPPRFSGLQFPNYSSELNVNALELDDSALYLCASSSPGQGQETQYFGPGTRLLVL.

The J gene is TRBJ2-7, the V gene TRBV11-3; 9 bases fit TRBD2. J was trimmed by 4 bases and V by 5 bases; bases with no gene match: 3. From germline, CDR1 is SGHNT and CDR2 YENEEA. CDR3 length equals 13 residues. CDR3 bases: TGTGCCAGCAGCCCGACTAGCGGATACGAGCAGTACTTC. This gives the protein CASSPTSGYEQYF. Full variable domain (rest looked up from reference TRBV11-3 and TRBJ2-7): EAGVVQSPRYKIIEKKQPVAFWCNPISGHNTLYWYLQNLGQGPELLIRYENEEAVDDSQLPKDRFSAERLKGVDSTLKIQPAELGDSAVYLCASSPTSGYEQYFGPGTRLTVT.